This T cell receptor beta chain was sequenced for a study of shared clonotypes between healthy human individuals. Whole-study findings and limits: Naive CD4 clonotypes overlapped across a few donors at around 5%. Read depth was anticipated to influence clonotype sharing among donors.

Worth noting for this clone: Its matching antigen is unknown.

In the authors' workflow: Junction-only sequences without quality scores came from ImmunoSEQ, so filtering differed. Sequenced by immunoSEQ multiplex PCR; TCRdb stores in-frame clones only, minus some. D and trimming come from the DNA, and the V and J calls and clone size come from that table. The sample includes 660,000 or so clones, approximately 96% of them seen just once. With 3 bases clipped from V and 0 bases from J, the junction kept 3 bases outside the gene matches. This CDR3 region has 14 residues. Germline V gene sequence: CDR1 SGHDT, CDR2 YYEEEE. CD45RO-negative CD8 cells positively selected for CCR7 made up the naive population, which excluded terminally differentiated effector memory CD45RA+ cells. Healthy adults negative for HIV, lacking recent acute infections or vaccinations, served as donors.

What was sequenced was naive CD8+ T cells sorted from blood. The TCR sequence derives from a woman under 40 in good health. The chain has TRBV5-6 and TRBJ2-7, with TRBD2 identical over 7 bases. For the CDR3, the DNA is TGTGCCAGCAGCTACGGCGGGAGCTCCTACGAGCAGTACTTC. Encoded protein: CASSYGGSSYEQYF. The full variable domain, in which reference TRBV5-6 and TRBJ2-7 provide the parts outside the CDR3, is DAGVTQSPTHLIKTRGQQVTLRCSPKSGHDTVSWYQQALGQGPQFIFQYYEEEERQRGNFPDRFSGHQFPNYSSELNVNALLLGDSALYLCASSYGGSSYEQYFGPGTRLTVT.